This TCR beta chain was found in a study of blood T cell repertoires in COVID-19. The wider study: Acute and convalescent COVID-19 samples came from the United States, Italy and Spain.

The V gene's germline CDR1 is ENHRY and CDR2 SYGVKD. The CDR3 length is 14 residues. Unmatched junction bases numbered 8, after V lost 11 bases and J lost 2 bases. Produced via immunoSEQ multiplex PCR; TCRdb's table is partial and in-frame only. Of 30,000 to 40,000 clones listed, over 80% are singletons. The chain has TRBV10-3 and TRBJ2-2; 7 bases map to TRBD1. The sample was peripheral blood. This TCR was recovered from a human donor in a cohort sampled during active COVID-19. The CDR3 coding sequence is TGTGCCGCGCAGGGGGTGATAAACACCGGGGAGCTGTTTTTT. It is translated as CAAQGVINTGELFF.